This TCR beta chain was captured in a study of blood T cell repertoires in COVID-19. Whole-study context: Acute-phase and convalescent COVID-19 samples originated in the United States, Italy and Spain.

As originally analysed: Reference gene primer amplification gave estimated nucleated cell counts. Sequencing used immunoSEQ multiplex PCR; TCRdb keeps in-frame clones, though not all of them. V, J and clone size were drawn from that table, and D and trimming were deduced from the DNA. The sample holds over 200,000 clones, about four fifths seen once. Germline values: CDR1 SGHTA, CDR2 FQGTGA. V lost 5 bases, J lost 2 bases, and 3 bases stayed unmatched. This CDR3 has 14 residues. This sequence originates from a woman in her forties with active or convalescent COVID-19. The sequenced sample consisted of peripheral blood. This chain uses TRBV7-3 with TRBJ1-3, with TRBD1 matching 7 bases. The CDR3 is CASSRQGPGNTIYF. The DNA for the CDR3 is TGTGCCAGCAGCCGACAGGGACCTGGAAACACCATATATTTT. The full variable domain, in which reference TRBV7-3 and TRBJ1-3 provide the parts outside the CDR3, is GAGVSQTPSNKVTEKGKYVELRCDPISGHTALYWYRQSLGQGPEFLIYFQGTGAADDSGLPNDRFFAVRPEGSVSTLKIQRTERGDSAVYLCASSRQGPGNTIYFGEGSWLTVV.